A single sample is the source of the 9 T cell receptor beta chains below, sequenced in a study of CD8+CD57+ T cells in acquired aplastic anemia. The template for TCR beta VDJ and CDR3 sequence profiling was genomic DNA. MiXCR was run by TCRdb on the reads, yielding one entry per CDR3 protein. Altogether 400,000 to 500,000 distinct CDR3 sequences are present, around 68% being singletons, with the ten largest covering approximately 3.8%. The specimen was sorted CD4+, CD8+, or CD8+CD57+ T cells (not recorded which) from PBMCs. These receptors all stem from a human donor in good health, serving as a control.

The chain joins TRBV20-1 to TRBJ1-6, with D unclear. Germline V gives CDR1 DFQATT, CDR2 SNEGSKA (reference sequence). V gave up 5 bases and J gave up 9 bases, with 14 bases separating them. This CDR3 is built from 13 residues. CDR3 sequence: CSAGGPPGSPLHF. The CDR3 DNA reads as TGCAGTGCTGGCGGGCCTCCGGGTTCACCCCTCCACTTT.

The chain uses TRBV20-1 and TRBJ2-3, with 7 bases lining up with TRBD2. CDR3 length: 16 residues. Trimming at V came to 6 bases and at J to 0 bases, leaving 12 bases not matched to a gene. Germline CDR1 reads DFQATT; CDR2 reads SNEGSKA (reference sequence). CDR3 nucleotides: TGCAGTGCCAGTACGGGGCGGCGGGAGAGCACAGATACGCAGTATTTT. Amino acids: CSASTGRRESTDTQYF.

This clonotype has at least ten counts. The CDR3 sequence is CASSQEFQGAGEAFF. For the CDR3, the DNA is TGTGCCAGCAGCCAAGAATTCCAGGGGGCGGGGGAAGCTTTCTTT. The chain carries TRBV14 and TRBJ1-1; 8 positions agree with TRBD1. The junction had 8 bases not matched to a gene; V was cut back by 0 bases and J by 8 bases. Germline values: CDR1 SGHDN, CDR2 FVKESK. CDR3 length: 15 amino acids.

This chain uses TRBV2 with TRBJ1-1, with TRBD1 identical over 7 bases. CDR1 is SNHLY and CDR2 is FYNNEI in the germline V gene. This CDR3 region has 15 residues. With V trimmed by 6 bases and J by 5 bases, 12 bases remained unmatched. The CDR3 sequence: CASSSNRGMGTEAFF. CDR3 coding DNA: TGTGCCAGCAGCTCCAACAGGGGAATGGGTACTGAAGCTTTCTTT.

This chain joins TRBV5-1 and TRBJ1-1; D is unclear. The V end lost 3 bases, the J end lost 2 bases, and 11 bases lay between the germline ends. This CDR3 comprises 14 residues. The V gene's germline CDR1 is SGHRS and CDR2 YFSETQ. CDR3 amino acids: CASSWGSSNTEAFF. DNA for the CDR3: TGCGCCAGCAGCTGGGGAAGTTCTAACACTGAAGCTTTCTTT. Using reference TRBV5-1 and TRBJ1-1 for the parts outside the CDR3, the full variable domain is KAGVTQTPRYLIKTRGQQVTLSCSPISGHRSVSWYQQTPGQGLQFLFEYFSETQRNKGNFPGRFSGRQFSNSRSEMNVSTLELGDSALYLCASSWGSSNTEAFFGQGTRLTVV.

The CDR3 loop is CASSLSGGAYRDTQYF. CDR3 DNA sequence: TGCGCCAGCAGCTTGTCGGGGGGCGCTTACAGAGATACGCAGTATTTT. The rearrangement joins TRBV5-1 to TRBJ2-3, with D maybe TRBD2 (7 bases). This CDR3 contains 16 residues. The V and J ends lost 1 base and 5 bases respectively, with 17 bases between them. Germline V gene data show CDR1 as SGHRS and CDR2 as YFSETQ.

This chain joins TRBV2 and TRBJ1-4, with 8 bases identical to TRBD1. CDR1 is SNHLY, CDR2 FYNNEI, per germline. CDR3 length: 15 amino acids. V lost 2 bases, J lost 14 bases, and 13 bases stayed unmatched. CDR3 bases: TGTGCCAGCAGTGAAAAGGCGACAGGGGACGAATACCTGTTTTTT. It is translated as CASSEKATGDEYLFF.

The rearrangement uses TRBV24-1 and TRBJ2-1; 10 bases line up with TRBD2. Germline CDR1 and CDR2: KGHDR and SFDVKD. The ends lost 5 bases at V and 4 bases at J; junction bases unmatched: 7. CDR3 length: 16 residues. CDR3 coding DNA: TGTGCCACCAGTGGAACTAGCGGGGTTGGGTACAATGAGCAGTTCTTC. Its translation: CATSGTSGVGYNEQFF.

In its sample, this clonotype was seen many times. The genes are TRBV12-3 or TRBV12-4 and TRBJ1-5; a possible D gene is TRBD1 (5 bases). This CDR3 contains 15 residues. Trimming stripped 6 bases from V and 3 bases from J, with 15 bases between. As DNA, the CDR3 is TGTGCCAGCAGCGACTCGGACAAACTCAATCAGCCCCAGCATTTT. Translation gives CASSDSDKLNQPQHF.